Only a few counts were recorded for the clone carrying this TCR beta chain. The CDR3 runs 13 residues. Trimming stripped 0 bases from V and 7 bases from J, with 12 bases between. Germline-derived CDR1 and CDR2 are DFQATT and SNEGSKA (reference sequence). This specimen comes from a study of T-cell memory formation after mild COVID-19. Overall study context: Among the donors, TCR clusters were largely specific to each donor.

TCRdb passed the 5' RACE reads through MiXCR, listing each CDR3 protein once. The sample lists roughly 100,000 distinct CDR3 sequences; roughly an eighth were seen once. The J gene is TRBJ2-5, the V gene TRBV20-1; D unclear. This clonotype was sampled from an adult woman who had mild COVID-19 (a few samples of this study predate the infection). Cell type and time point are not known. Sequencing input: PBMCs or a T cell subset sorted from them (not recorded which). CDR3 nucleotide sequence: TGCAGTGCTAGAGATAACTATGGTGGGACCCAGTACTTC. Protein: CSARDNYGGTQYF.